The clone carrying this T cell receptor beta chain has a count of ten or more. Its antigen is currently unknown. This entry comes from a study of Graves' ophthalmopathy and Graves' hyperthyroidism. Study observations and caveats: This model predicted ophthalmopathy progression (sensitivity roughly 70%, specificity 72% to 85%).

Clinicians made diagnoses from clinical symptoms, serum thyroxine, TRAb, thyroid ultrasound and orbital computed tomography. CDR1 is MNHEY and CDR2 is SVGEGT in the germline V gene. The CDR3 contains 16 residues. J gave up 2 bases and V 5 bases, and 4 bases lay outside the gene matches. RNA transcripts provided the template for amplifying TCR beta CDR3 regions. After a first-round RT-PCR with HTBI primers, a second-round multiplex PCR was run. TCRdb redid the calling of the multiplex PCR reads with MiXCR, one entry per CDR3 protein. The table has roughly 400,000 distinct CDR3 sequences, 17% seen once.

This sequence originates from an adult woman with stable Graves' hyperthyroidism. The genes are TRBV6-2 or TRBV6-3 and TRBJ2-4; TRBD2 matches at 12 bases. The sequencing sample was made of peripheral blood. Here the CDR3 DNA reads TGTGCCAGCAGTGAGACTAGCGGGAGACCCAAAAACATTCAGTACTTC. It yields the protein CASSETSGRPKNIQYF.